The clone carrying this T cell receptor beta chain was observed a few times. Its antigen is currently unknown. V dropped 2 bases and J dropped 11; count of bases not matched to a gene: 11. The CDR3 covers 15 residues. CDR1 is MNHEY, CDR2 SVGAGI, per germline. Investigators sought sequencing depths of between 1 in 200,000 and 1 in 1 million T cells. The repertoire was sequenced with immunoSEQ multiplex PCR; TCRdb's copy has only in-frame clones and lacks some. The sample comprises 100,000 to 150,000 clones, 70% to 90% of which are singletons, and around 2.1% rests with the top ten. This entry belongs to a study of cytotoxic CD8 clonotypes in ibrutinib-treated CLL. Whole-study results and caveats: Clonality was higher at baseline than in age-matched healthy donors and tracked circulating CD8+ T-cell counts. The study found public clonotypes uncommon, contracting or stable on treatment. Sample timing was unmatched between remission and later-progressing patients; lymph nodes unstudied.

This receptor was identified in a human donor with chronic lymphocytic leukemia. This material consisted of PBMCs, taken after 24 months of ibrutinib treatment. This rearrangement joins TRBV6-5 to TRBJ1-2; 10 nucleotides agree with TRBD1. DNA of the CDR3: TGTGCCAGCAGTTACCGAATGGGACAGGGGATGGTTTACACCTTC. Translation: CASSYRMGQGMVYTF.